The next 23 T cell receptor beta chains were all read from a single sample in a study of cytomegalovirus exposure and HLA in healthy donors. Amplification used 60 Vbeta primers and 13 Jbeta primers. Generated by immunoSEQ multiplex PCR, the TCRdb table keeps only in-frame clones and is missing some. Seen here are 130,000 or so clones, approximately 80% observed once, and the top ten hold 1.5% to 2.5%. The sample comprised PBMCs. The receptor set was obtained from a middle-aged woman in good health and CMV-seronegative.

The chain couples TRBV28 to TRBJ2-2; 7 bases map to TRBD2. CDR1 and CDR2 (germline): MDHEN, SYDVKM. CDR3 length equals 14 residues. V trimming: 7 bases; J trimming: 5 bases; junction bases outside the gene matches: 7. CDR3 in DNA: TGTGCCAGCACTAGCTGGGAGGGGACCGGGGAGCTGTTTTTT. It codes for CASTSWEGTGELFF.

The chain combines TRBV5-1 with TRBJ2-1, with a tentative D call TRBD2 (5 bases). The CDR3 has 16 residues. Deletions cut 0 bases from V and 0 bases from J, with 10 bases between. CDR1 is SGHRS and CDR2 is YFSETQ in the germline V gene. The CDR3 nucleotides read TGCGCCAGCAGCTTGGATGAGCGGAGCTCCTACAATGAGCAGTTCTTC. Translation: CASSLDERSSYNEQFF.

The rearrangement joins TRBV6-1 to TRBJ1-2; a possible D gene is TRBD1 (5 bases). V was trimmed by 8 bases and J by 8 bases, leaving 21 bases between them. The CDR3 extends over 14 amino acids. Germline lookup yields CDR1 MNHNS and CDR2 SASEGT. CDR3 nucleotide sequence: TGTGCCAGCTCCCGAACGGCAGGGCCAGACGGCTACACCTTC. Translating gives CASSRTAGPDGYTF.

This clone was seen a handful of times. The chain employs TRBV21-1 and TRBJ1-1; the table's TRBD1 call for D was not verified on the DNA. TRBV21-1 is a known pseudogene. The CDR3 totals 18 residues. In DNA form, the CDR3 reads TGTGCCAGCAGCAACTTCAATGGACAGCGGACTTTGAACACTGAAGCTTTCTTT. This gives the protein CASSNFNGQRTLNTEAFF.

This clone showed up just a few times. The chain uses TRBV7-9 and TRBJ2-1; 8 bases map to TRBD1. The CDR3 runs 18 residues. J was trimmed by 0 bases and V by 6 bases; bases with no gene match: 13. The germline V gene has CDR1 SEHNR and CDR2 FQNEAQ (reference sequence). DNA of the CDR3: TGTGCCAGCAGACCCGGCCCCGGGACAGGACGCTCCTACAATGAGCAGTTCTTC. Protein sequence: CASRPGPGTGRSYNEQFF.

This clone was detected only a few times. The chain is built from TRBV27 and TRBJ1-1, with D perhaps TRBD1 (5 bases). V was cut by 5 bases and J by 0 bases, with 13 bases left in between. CDR1 and CDR2 from the germline V gene are MNHEY and SMNVEV (reference sequence). The CDR3 spans 15 residues. The CDR3 DNA reads as TGTGCCAGCAGTCCTGAAGCGGGGCTGAACACTGAAGCTTTCTTT. Amino acids: CASSPEAGLNTEAFF.

This chain joins TRBV5-1 and TRBJ2-7; a possible D gene is TRBD1 (6 bases). Trimming pared 0 bases from V and 2 bases from J, leaving 9 bases between. Germline CDR1 is SGHRS and CDR2 is YFSETQ. The CDR3 covers 14 residues. As DNA, the CDR3 is TGCGCCAGCAGCTTGGGGGACACCACCTACGAGCAGTACTTC. It encodes CASSLGDTTYEQYF.

This rearrangement joins TRBV9 to TRBJ2-3; 8 bases are shared with TRBD1. This CDR3 is built from 14 residues. The J segment lost 6 bases and the V segment lost 0 bases, leaving 3 bases of the junction unmatched. In germline, CDR1 is SGDLS, CDR2 YYNGEE. In DNA, the CDR3 is TGTGCCAGCAGCGTAGGTCGGGACAGGGATACGCAGTATTTT. Its protein product is CASSVGRDRDTQYF.

This rearrangement joins TRBV10-1 to TRBJ2-5; 9 positions match TRBD1. The J call may be wrong; the DNA end is better matched by TRBJ2-7. The CDR3 has 15 amino acids. CDR1 is WNHNN, CDR2 SYGVQD, per germline (reference sequence). The CDR3 nucleotides are TGCGCCAGCACCGAGTTTTACAGGGGGCCCTACGAGCAGTACTTC. Translated, it gives CASTEFYRGPYEQYF.

This sequence joins TRBV6-5 and TRBJ2-7; a weak D match, TRBD1 (7 bases). CDR1 is MNHEY, CDR2 SVGAGI, per germline. V was clipped by 10 bases and J by 7 bases, with 23 bases between them. The CDR3 runs to 14 residues. CDR3 DNA: TGTGCCACCGTCCGGGGGATGGCAGGGGGAGAGCAGTACTTC. It translates to CATVRGMAGGEQYF.

This sequence joins TRBV2 and TRBJ2-7; TRBD1 is a possible D gene (5 bases). Germline-derived CDR1 and CDR2 are SNHLY and FYNNEI. The CDR3 runs 13 residues. V was trimmed by 6 bases and J by 2 bases, leaving 11 bases between them. The CDR3 coding sequence is TGTGCCAGCAGAAGGACACAGACCTACGAGCAGTACTTC. Its translation is CASRRTQTYEQYF.

A word on this clone: A read error may produce the germline difference seen at one junction end. This sequence joins TRBV2 and TRBJ2-1; 11 bases are a match to TRBD2. Germline V CDR1 and CDR2: SNHLY, FYNNEI. This CDR3 has 16 amino acids. This CDR3 is CASREGTSGSYNEQLF. The DNA of the CDR3 is TGTGCCAGCAGAGAAGGGACTAGCGGATCCTACAATGAGCAGCTCTTC.

The chain links TRBV7-6 to TRBJ1-3; a weak D match, TRBD1 (6 bases). This CDR3 comprises 19 residues. Germline V gives CDR1 SGHVS, CDR2 FNYEAQ. V lost 0 bases, J lost 0 bases, and 18 bases lay in between. Written as DNA, the CDR3 is TGTGCCAGCAGCTTAGCGGGATTAAACAGGGACCTCTCTGGAAACACCATATATTTT. Protein sequence: CASSLAGLNRDLSGNTIYF. Filled out from reference TRBV7-6 and TRBJ1-3, the complete variable domain reads GAGVSQSPRYKVTKRGQDVALRCDPISGHVSLYWYRQALGQGPEFLTYFNYEAQQDKSGLPNDRFSAERPEGSISTLTIQRTEQRDSAMYRCASSLAGLNRDLSGNTIYFGEGSWLTVV.

The V gene is TRBV7-6, the J gene TRBJ2-7; D possibly corresponds to TRBD2 (5 bases). This CDR3 is built from 12 residues. Trimming stripped 1 base from V and 7 bases from J, with 8 bases between. Germline-derived CDR1 and CDR2 are SGHVS and FNYEAQ. The CDR3 protein is CASSLVGDEQYF. DNA of the CDR3: TGTGCCAGCAGCTTAGTCGGGGATGAGCAGTACTTC. Full variable domain (outside the CDR3, taken from reference TRBV7-6 and TRBJ2-7): GAGVSQSPRYKVTKRGQDVALRCDPISGHVSLYWYRQALGQGPEFLTYFNYEAQQDKSGLPNDRFSAERPEGSISTLTIQRTEQRDSAMYRCASSLVGDEQYFGPGTRLTVT.

The rearrangement joins TRBV5-1 to TRBJ2-3; TRBD2 matches 10 bases. The CDR3 spans 16 residues. V shed 3 bases and J 0 bases; nucleotides not matched to a gene: 4. From germline, CDR1 is SGHRS and CDR2 YFSETQ. The CDR3 DNA follows: TGCGCCAGCAGCTCAGGACTAGCGGCTAGCACAGATACGCAGTATTTT. This sequence encodes CASSSGLAASTDTQYF. Full variable domain (remainder filled in from reference TRBV5-1 and TRBJ2-3): KAGVTQTPRYLIKTRGQQVTLSCSPISGHRSVSWYQQTPGQGLQFLFEYFSETQRNKGNFPGRFSGRQFSNSRSEMNVSTLELGDSALYLCASSSGLAASTDTQYFGPGTRLTVL.

This clone was detected only a few times. This chain connects TRBV15 to TRBJ2-7; weak D call: TRBD2 (6 bases). The CDR3 is 14 amino acids. The V gene's germline CDR1 is LNHNV and CDR2 YYDKDF (reference sequence). Trimming removed 0 bases at V and 2 bases at J, with 8 bases between. The DNA for the CDR3 is TGTGCCACCAGCAGAGAGTGGGGGGCCTACGAGCAGTACTTC. This sequence encodes CATSREWGAYEQYF.

The V call is TRBV7-2, the J call TRBJ2-3, with 8 bases fitting TRBD2. The CDR3 is 18 amino acids. The V segment lost 2 bases and the J segment 8 bases; nucleotides outside the gene matches: 18. Germline values: CDR1 SGHTA, CDR2 FQGNSA. The CDR3, as DNA: TGTGCCAGCAGCTTAATGGCTAGCGGGTTACCCCGTACGAGTACGCAGTATTTT. This translates into CASSLMASGLPRTSTQYF.

V usage is TRBV5-4 and J usage is TRBJ2-7, with TRBD2 matching 8 bases. Germline assignment: CDR1 SGHNT and CDR2 YYREEE (reference sequence). The CDR3 runs 14 residues. V was clipped by 8 bases and J by 0 bases; unmatched bases: 7. CDR3 in DNA: TGTGCCAGTAGACCTAGCGGGTTCTCCTACGAGCAGTACTTC. This codes for CASRPSGFSYEQYF.

The CDR3 sequence: CASSFTGTYGYTF. In nucleotides, the CDR3 is TGCGCCAGCAGCTTCACAGGAACCTATGGCTACACCTTC. This chain connects TRBV5-1 to TRBJ1-2; perhaps TRBD1 as D (5 bases). This CDR3 is 13 amino acids long. V was clipped by 2 bases and J by 4 bases, with 9 bases between them. Germline loops: CDR1 SGHRS, CDR2 YFSETQ.

This chain links TRBV5-1 with TRBJ2-2; D is unclear. Trimming stripped 0 bases from V and 0 bases from J, with 9 bases between. CDR1 SGHRS and CDR2 YFSETQ come from the germline V gene. The CDR3 is made up of 16 amino acids. The CDR3 nucleotides are TGCGCCAGCAGCTTGGTTCCAGTTGCGAACACCGGGGAGCTGTTTTTT. The encoded protein is CASSLVPVANTGELFF.

This sequence joins TRBV6-1 and TRBJ2-4, with D unclear. The CDR3 runs 14 residues. Per germline, CDR1 MNHNS and CDR2 SASEGT. Trimming cost V 4 bases and J 3 bases, with 10 bases left between them. DNA for the CDR3: TGTGCCAGCAGTGGCGGAAACTACAAAAACATTCAGTACTTC. The encoded protein is CASSGGNYKNIQYF.

This clone was observed once. In DNA form, the CDR3 reads TGCGCCAGCAGCCCGACTAGTACCCATGAGCAGTTCTTC. Amino acid sequence: CASSPTSTHEQFF. The chain uses TRBV5-1 and TRBJ2-1; perhaps TRBD2 as D (6 bases). The CDR3 extends over 13 amino acids. The ends were cut back, 4 bases at V and 8 bases at J, with 13 bases in the middle. The germline CDR1 and CDR2 sequences are SGHRS and YFSETQ.

The J gene is TRBJ2-5, the V gene TRBV18; TRBD1 agrees at 10 bases. Germline trimming cut 4 bases from V and 5 bases from J; bases unmatched to any gene: 7. This CDR3 contains 15 residues. Germline V gives CDR1 KGHSH, CDR2 LQKENI. CDR3 sequence (DNA): TGTGCCAGCTCACGATCGACAGGGGGCATGGAGACCCAGTACTTC. It specifies CASSRSTGGMETQYF. The full variable domain, in which reference TRBV18 and TRBJ2-5 provide the parts outside the CDR3, is NAGVMQNPRHLVRRRGQEARLRCSPMKGHSHVYWYRQLPEEGLKFMVYLQKENIIDESGMPKERFSAEFPKEGPSILRIQQVVRGDSAAYFCASSRSTGGMETQYFGPGTRLLVL.